This T cell receptor beta chain was recovered during a study of T cells after posttransplantation cyclophosphamide. Only a few counts were recorded for this clone. Its specificity is not known. Methotrexate plus calcineurin inhibitor accompanied controls' myeloablative marrow transplants; sampling was 1 year later. Only in-frame clones appear in the TCRdb table, and some are missing; sequencing was by immunoSEQ multiplex PCR. The repertoire holds 20,000 to 25,000 clones, 75% to 90% seen once, with less than 2% in the top ten. Whole-study findings and limits: Tissue-infiltrating T cells from skin or gut overlapped little with blood T cells. Donor-recipient repertoire similarity was low at 1-2 months, rising over year one.

The clonotype comes from a female patient younger than 45 who received an allogeneic stem cell transplant from an unrelated donor, was CMV-positive, and had acute and chronic GVHD. Part of the T cell pool may stem from the graft donor. This specimen consisted of PBMCs, obtained around 390 days after allogeneic stem cell transplant with calcineurin inhibitor and methotrexate.

The CDR3 nucleotides are TGTGCCAGCAGCTTAGGCCGGGACAGGTTTTTCTCTGGAAACACCATATATTTT. This translates into CASSLGRDRFFSGNTIYF. The chain employs TRBV7-2 and TRBJ1-3, with 8 bases aligning to TRBD1. Germline assignment: CDR1 SGHTA and CDR2 FQGNSA. J was trimmed by 0 bases and V by 1 base; bases with no gene match: 8. The CDR3 loop spans 18 amino acids.